These 6 T cell receptor beta chains came from one sample sequenced in a study of Siglec-9 on CD8 T cells in melanoma. Sequenced by immunoSEQ multiplex PCR; TCRdb stores in-frame clones only, minus some. The sample has around 35,000 clones, roughly 80% seen once. Sequencing was done on a sample of Siglec-9- CD8+ T cells sorted from blood. These receptor sequences come from a human donor in good health.

The chain is built from TRBV13 and TRBJ2-7; 8 positions agree with TRBD2. Trimming at V came to 5 bases and at J to 5 bases, leaving 14 bases not matched to a gene. CDR3 length: 16 residues. Germline loops: CDR1 PRHDT, CDR2 FYEKMQ (reference sequence). The CDR3 DNA sequence: TGTGCCAGCAGCCCAGAGGGTGGCGGACTAGCCCACGAGCAGTACTTC. It is translated as CASSPEGGGLAHEQYF.

V usage is TRBV4-1 and J usage is TRBJ2-1; D remains unclear. The germline V and J ends were trimmed by 1 base and 4 bases, with 17 bases remaining between them. This CDR3 contains 17 residues. Germline V gene lookup returns CDR1 MGHRA and CDR2 YSYEKL. Written as DNA, the CDR3 is TGCGCCAGCAGCCAAGTTCCTCCATTCGCCGGATACAATGAGCAGTTCTTC. This translates into CASSQVPPFAGYNEQFF.

V and J are TRBV5-4 and TRBJ2-1, with D perhaps TRBD2 (7 bases). Germline values: CDR1 SGHNT, CDR2 YYREEE (reference sequence). The CDR3 consists of 15 residues. V lost 3 bases, J lost 2 bases, and 12 bases lay in between. The CDR3 bases are TGTGCCAGCAGCTCCTGGGGGGGCACCTACAATGAGCAGTTCTTC. Amino acid sequence: CASSSWGGTYNEQFF.

The chain has TRBV11-2 and TRBJ2-3, with TRBD1 identical over 7 bases. The CDR3 spans 16 residues. The germline CDR1 and CDR2 sequences are SGHAT and FQNNGV. With V trimmed by 5 bases and J by 0 bases, 8 bases remained unmatched. In nucleotides, the CDR3 is TGTGCCAGCAGCCTCGGGACAGTGCCGAGCACAGATACGCAGTATTTT. Translation: CASSLGTVPSTDTQYF.

The count of this clone is one. The chain carries TRBV30 and TRBJ2-7, with TRBD2 matching over 7 bases. V lost 0 bases to trimming and J lost 7 bases; unmatched junction nucleotides: 6. The CDR3 totals 13 residues. The germline CDR1 and CDR2 sequences are GTSNPN and SVGIG (reference sequence). The CDR3 sequence is CAWSVLGGYEQYF. The DNA for the CDR3 is TGTGCCTGGAGTGTCCTGGGGGGGTATGAGCAGTACTTC.

The chain joins TRBV9 to TRBJ2-1; possibly TRBD1 or TRBD2 for D (5 bases each). V lost 0 bases to trimming and J lost 5 bases, with 6 bases between them. Germline V gene sequence: CDR1 SGDLS, CDR2 YYNGEE. This CDR3 is built from 13 residues. In nucleotides, the CDR3 is TGTGCCAGCAGCGTAGGAGGGGACAATGAGCAGTTCTTC. Translating it yields CASSVGGDNEQFF.